One sample yielded the 28 T cell receptor beta chains listed below, sequenced in a study of CD8+CD57+ T cells in acquired aplastic anemia. The study profiled TCR beta VDJ and CDR3 using genomic DNA as template. TCRdb reanalysed the reads using MiXCR and keeps one entry per CDR3 protein. The data contain some 180,000 distinct CDR3 sequences, approximately 48% of them singletons. CD8+CD57+ cell expansion had been shown by flow cytometry in patients chosen for sequencing. Source material: sorted CD4+, CD8+, or CD8+CD57+ T cells (not recorded which) from PBMCs. All receptors come from a human donor with aplastic anemia.

In this sample, this clonotype turned up many times. This chain links TRBV5-4 with TRBJ1-2; 8 bases agree with TRBD1. J was trimmed by 2 bases and V by 0 bases; bases with no gene match: 6. CDR3 length: 16 residues. The germline CDR1 and CDR2 sequences are SGHNT and YYREEE (reference sequence). The CDR3 coding sequence is TGTGCCAGCAGCTTGGGAGGACAGGGAGCCAACTATGGCTACACCTTC. Protein product: CASSLGGQGANYGYTF.

V is TRBV11-1 and J is TRBJ2-3; D is ambiguous. V lost 5 bases, J lost 2 bases, and 11 bases lay in between. The CDR3 length is 14 residues. The germline V gene has CDR1 SGHAT and CDR2 FQDESV (reference sequence). The CDR3 region has the DNA TGTGCCAGCAGCCAACATAGCTACACAGATACGCAGTATTTT. Protein product: CASSQHSYTDTQYF.

The chain is built from TRBV2 and TRBJ2-7; D not certain. Germline V gene data show CDR1 as SNHLY and CDR2 as FYNNEI. The CDR3 consists of 12 residues. Trimming pared 6 bases from V and 4 bases from J, leaving 10 bases between. This CDR3 reads CASRGTGYEQYF. The CDR3 DNA is TGTGCCAGCAGAGGTACTGGTTACGAGCAGTACTTC.

This clonotype was picked up one time. The rearrangement uses TRBV2 and TRBJ1-5; possibly TRBD1 for D (6 bases). This CDR3 region has 15 residues. Trimming shortened V by 6 bases and J by 0 bases, and 12 bases separated the two germline ends. From germline, CDR1 is SNHLY and CDR2 FYNNEI. The DNA for the CDR3 is TGTGCCAGCAGGATAAGACAGGATAGCAATCAGCCCCAGCATTTT. It yields the protein CASRIRQDSNQPQHF.

The V and J genes are TRBV20-1 and TRBJ2-3; 7 positions match TRBD2. The V gene's germline CDR1 is DFQATT and CDR2 SNEGSKA (reference sequence). The trim removed 0 bases at V and 1 base at J, leaving 4 bases unmatched. The CDR3 is 15 amino acids. The CDR3 nucleotides read TGCAGTGCTAGAGAAGCTAGCGGAGGCACAGATACGCAGTATTTT. Translated, it gives CSAREASGGTDTQYF.

The table lists this clonotype with a few counts. V and J are TRBV19 and TRBJ2-7; 13 bases align to TRBD2. Germline CDR1 and CDR2: LNHDA and SQIVND (reference sequence). This CDR3 is built from 15 residues. Trimming at V came to 5 bases and at J to 6 bases, leaving 7 bases not matched to a gene. The CDR3 nucleotides read TGTGCCAGTAGTGCCGGGACTAGCGGGACCCGCGAGCAGTACTTC. Its protein is CASSAGTSGTREQYF.

V is TRBV7-8 and J is TRBJ2-3; possibly TRBD2 for D (5 bases). Looked up from germline, CDR1 is SGHVS and CDR2 is FQNEAQ. Trimming took off 4 bases at V and 5 bases at J, with 10 bases between the two ends. The CDR3 runs to 13 residues. The CDR3 DNA follows: TGTGCCAGCAGCTCACGACTACTAGATACGCAGTATTTT. It translates to CASSSRLLDTQYF.

This clonotype has at least ten counts. This chain links TRBV20-1 with TRBJ1-3; TRBD1 is a possible D gene (5 bases). CDR3 length equals 14 residues. CDR1 is DFQATT, CDR2 SNEGSKA, per germline (reference sequence). Trimming stripped 0 bases from V and 2 bases from J, with 8 bases between. The CDR3 nucleotides read TGCAGTGCTAGAGAGGGACGGACTGGAAACACCATATATTTT. Translated, it gives CSAREGRTGNTIYF.

In the case of this clonotype: One end of the junction is discordant with germline, which a read error may explain. This chain joins TRBV19 and TRBJ2-7; D gene ambiguous. The CDR3 extends over 14 amino acids. Germline loops: CDR1 LNHDA, CDR2 SQIVND (reference sequence). Here the CDR3 DNA reads TGTGCCAGCAGTACTCAGGTTCCCCGTGGGGAGCAGTACTTC. Its translation: CASSTQVPRGEQYF. Using reference TRBV19 and TRBJ2-7 for the parts outside the CDR3, the full variable domain is DGGITQSPKYLFRKEGQNVTLSCEQNLNHDAMYWYRQDPGQGLRLIYYSQIVNDFQKGDIAEGYSVSREKKESFPLTVTSAQKNPTAFYLCASSTQVPRGEQYFGPGTRLTVT.

The rearrangement joins TRBV19 to TRBJ1-5; unclear D gene. V lost 9 bases and J lost 0, with 9 bases in between. The CDR3 is 13 residues long. The germline V gene has CDR1 LNHDA and CDR2 SQIVND (reference sequence). CDR3 sequence: CASQEYSNQPQHF. The CDR3 DNA reads as TGTGCCAGCCAGGAGTATAGCAATCAGCCCCAGCATTTT.

The chain joins TRBV7-6 to TRBJ2-2; 7 bases align to TRBD1. The trim removed 8 bases at V and 3 bases at J, leaving 9 bases unmatched. The CDR3 consists of 15 residues. CDR1 and CDR2 (germline): SGHVS, FNYEAQ. The CDR3 spells CASGKIDRDTGELFF. In nucleotides, the CDR3 is TGTGCCAGCGGAAAAATCGACAGGGACACCGGGGAGCTGTTTTTT.

The rearrangement joins TRBV2 to TRBJ1-6; D may be TRBD1 (5 bases). Deletions cut 6 bases from V and 10 bases from J, with 10 bases between. In germline, CDR1 is SNHLY, CDR2 FYNNEI. The CDR3 spans 12 residues. The CDR3 DNA sequence: TGTGCCAGCAGGCAGGGTTGGTCACCCCTCCACTTT. Translated, it gives CASRQGWSPLHF.

The chain employs TRBV10-3 and TRBJ2-7, with 9 positions matching TRBD2. V shed 7 bases, J shed 7 bases, and the junction held 8 bases outside the gene matches. The V gene's germline CDR1 is ENHRY and CDR2 SYGVKD. The CDR3 contains 13 residues. The CDR3 DNA reads TGTGCCATCACTCCTAGCGGGGTATGTGAGCAGTACTTC. This gives the protein CAITPSGVCEQYF.

Ten or more counts support this clonotype. The J gene is TRBJ2-5, the V gene TRBV7-9; perhaps TRBD1 as D (5 bases). CDR3 length equals 13 residues. The germline CDR1 and CDR2 sequences are SEHNR and FQNEAQ (reference sequence). Trimming cost V 3 bases and J 4 bases, with 9 bases left between them. The CDR3 loop reads CASSLAGIETQYF. The CDR3 region has the DNA TGTGCCAGCAGCTTGGCAGGGATAGAGACCCAGTACTTC.

At least ten counts were recorded for this clonotype. The V gene is TRBV6-1, the J gene TRBJ2-7; 9 nucleotides align to TRBD1. Germline values: CDR1 MNHNS, CDR2 SASEGT. The trim removed 7 bases at V and 1 base at J, leaving 5 bases unmatched. CDR3 length: 14 residues. The CDR3: CASKSGTGSYEQYF. The CDR3 DNA follows: TGTGCCAGCAAGTCCGGGACAGGGTCCTACGAGCAGTACTTC.

This clonotype was counted many times. V and J are TRBV5-1 and TRBJ1-1, with TRBD1 identical over 9 bases. The CDR3 contains 14 residues. V shed 2 bases, J shed 1 base, and the junction held 0 bases outside the gene matches. Germline values: CDR1 SGHRS, CDR2 YFSETQ. The CDR3 sequence is CASSLQGANTEAFF. DNA for the CDR3: TGCGCCAGCAGCTTACAGGGGGCGAACACTGAAGCTTTCTTT.

The rearrangement uses TRBV20-1 and TRBJ1-1, with D uncertain. CDR3 size: 11 residues. The germline CDR1 and CDR2 sequences are DFQATT and SNEGSKA (reference sequence). Trimming removed 3 bases from V and 1 base from J, with 3 bases in between. The CDR3 spells CSASRNTEAFF. DNA for the CDR3: TGCAGTGCTAGCAGGAACACTGAAGCTTTCTTT.

This clonotype was counted ten times or more. The chain employs TRBV2 and TRBJ2-1, with D possibly TRBD1 on 5 matching bases. The CDR3 is 12 residues long. CDR1 is SNHLY and CDR2 is FYNNEI in the germline V gene. With 8 bases removed from V and 6 bases from J, the gap between germline ends came to 11 bases. The CDR3 here is CASVGRVNEQFF. The DNA for the CDR3 is TGTGCCAGCGTCGGCAGGGTCAATGAGCAGTTCTTC.

This chain connects TRBV7-6 to TRBJ2-7; TRBD1 matches 11 bases. CDR3 length equals 14 residues. CDR1 SGHVS and CDR2 FNYEAQ come from the germline V gene. With 5 bases clipped from V and 6 bases from J, the junction kept 6 bases outside the gene matches. CDR3 nucleotides: TGTGCCAGCAGCCCTGGGACAGGGGGGCTCGAGCAGTACTTC. Translation gives CASSPGTGGLEQYF.

This sequence joins TRBV2 and TRBJ2-3; 9 positions agree with TRBD1. CDR3 length: 16 amino acids. Germline V CDR1 and CDR2: SNHLY, FYNNEI. V was clipped by 4 bases and J by 2 bases; unmatched bases: 7. CDR3 amino acids: CASSVGRTGVTDTQYF. The CDR3 DNA sequence: TGTGCCAGCAGTGTAGGGAGGACAGGGGTCACAGATACGCAGTATTTT.

This clonotype came up many times. This chain connects TRBV6-1 to TRBJ2-3; D is undetermined. The V end lost 5 bases, the J end lost 0 bases, and 12 bases lay between the germline ends. The CDR3 sequence is 15 residues long. The germline CDR1 and CDR2 sequences are MNHNS and SASEGT. In DNA, the CDR3 is TGTGCCAGCAGTATCCGACACACTAGCACAGATACGCAGTATTTT. Amino acids: CASSIRHTSTDTQYF.

This chain links TRBV2 with TRBJ1-2, with a tentative D call TRBD1 (6 bases). Between the trimmed V and J ends, which lost 4 bases and 6 bases, there was a span of 9 bases. The CDR3 runs to 12 residues. Germline assignment: CDR1 SNHLY and CDR2 FYNNEI. CDR3 in amino acids: CASSGTVHGYTF. The CDR3, as DNA: TGTGCCAGCAGTGGGACAGTCCATGGCTACACCTTC.

In regard to this clonotype: Since a much larger clone is just one base distant, this may be a read error. The chain uses TRBV6-4 and TRBJ2-1; 9 bases agree with TRBD2. The J segment lost 6 bases and the V segment lost 0 bases, leaving 6 bases of the junction unmatched. This CDR3 is 16 amino acids long. The germline V gene has CDR1 MRHNA and CDR2 SNTAGT. DNA of the CDR3: TGTGCCAGCAGTGACTCAGGAGCGGGGGGCTGCAATGAGCAGTTCTTC. Encoded protein: CASSDSGAGGCNEQFF.

This chain connects TRBV2 to TRBJ1-2, with a tentative D call TRBD1 (5 bases). The germline V and J ends were trimmed by 7 bases and 0 bases, with 12 bases remaining between them. This CDR3 has 14 residues. Germline V gene data show CDR1 as SNHLY and CDR2 as FYNNEI. The CDR3 DNA reads TGTGCCAGCAAGCAGGGATTAACTAACTATGGCTACACCTTC. As protein: CASKQGLTNYGYTF.

As for this clonotype: One end of the junction varies from germline; a read error may be responsible. The rearrangement uses TRBV20-1 and TRBJ2-7; no firm D call. The CDR3 covers 13 residues. Per the germline V gene, CDR1 is DFQATT and CDR2 is SNEGSKA (reference sequence). The CDR3 nucleotides read TGCAGTGCTAGTGTTGGAAGCTCCCACGAGCAGTACTTC. Protein sequence: CSASVGSSHEQYF.

This clonotype was seen repeatedly, ten times or more. The V and J genes are TRBV10-3 and TRBJ1-2, with TRBD1 matching over 7 bases. From germline, CDR1 is ENHRY and CDR2 SYGVKD. J gave up 6 bases and V 4 bases, and 11 bases lay outside the gene matches. The CDR3 sequence is 15 residues long. CDR3 DNA sequence: TGTGCCATCAGTGCCGACAGGGTCGGTATTAATGGCTACACCTTC. This codes for CAISADRVGINGYTF.

The chain links TRBV24-1 to TRBJ1-6; TRBD1 aligns across 8 bases. V was clipped by 2 bases and J by 9 bases; unmatched bases: 5. CDR3 length equals 15 residues. CDR1 and CDR2 (germline): KGHDR, SFDVKD. CDR3 nucleotides: TGTGCCACCAGTGATTCCCAGGGGGCGGCTTCACCCCTCCACTTT. Protein product: CATSDSQGAASPLHF.

This chain uses TRBV29-1 with TRBJ1-2, with 8 bases aligning to TRBD1. This CDR3 region has 15 residues. Germline loops: CDR1 SQVTM, CDR2 ANQGSEA. J was trimmed by 4 bases and V by 0 bases; bases with no gene match: 7. This CDR3 is CSVEDDQGARYGYTF. In DNA, the CDR3 is TGCAGCGTTGAAGACGATCAGGGGGCGCGCTATGGCTACACCTTC.